These T cell receptor beta chains were read from a single sample in a study of early T cells in non-severe SARS-CoV-2 infection. TCRdb reprocessed the 5' RACE reads via MiXCR and lists one record per CDR3 protein. Found here are 85,000 to 95,000 distinct CDR3 sequences, 16% of them singletons; the top ten hold 4.5% to 6.5%. This specimen consisted of whole blood, obtained at baseline. These receptors came from an adult who was a healthcare worker with PCR-confirmed SARS-CoV-2 infection or an uninfected control (not recorded which). Both conserved end residues are part of each CDR3. The D gene is left open where the match is weak. Rows may omit the clone size; those that give it use once, few, many or a size class.

>many|TRBD2|TRBJ2-2|TRBV3-1
CASSRLGLAGANGGELFF
TGTGCCAGCAGCCGCCTCGGACTAGCGGGAGCTAACGGCGGGGAGCTGTTTTTT
>NA|TRBD1|TRBJ1-1|TRBV4-3
CASSQVTGVNTEAFF
TGCGCCAGCAGCCAAGTCACAGGGGTGAACACTGAAGCTTTCTTT
>NA|TRBD1|TRBJ2-1|TRBV19
CASSHFRGSSYNEQFF
TGTGCCAGTAGCCACTTCAGGGGGAGCTCCTACAATGAGCAGTTCTTC
>NA|TRBD2|TRBJ2-7|TRBV28
CASSLLVRIAGSSYEQYF
TGTGCCAGCAGTTTACTGGTTCGGATAGCGGGTAGCTCCTACGAGCAGTACTTC
>NA|TRBD2|TRBJ2-1|TRBV15
CATSRASSGRGAEQFF
TGTGCCACCAGCAGAGCCTCTAGCGGGAGAGGGGCTGAGCAGTTCTTC
>NA|TRBD1|TRBJ2-1|TRBV20-1
CSAREVVTGISEQFF
TGCAGTGCTAGGGAAGTAGTGACAGGGATTAGTGAGCAGTTCTTC
>few|TRBD1|TRBJ2-7|TRBV6-9
CASRGTVLLLLREQYF
TGTGCCAGCAGGGGGACAGTTCTCCTTCTACTACGCGAGCAGTACTTC
>few|TRBD2|TRBJ2-7|TRBV20-1
CSARGTSGSNRYEQYF
TGCAGTGCTAGAGGGACTAGCGGGAGTAATCGCTACGAGCAGTACTTC
>many|NA|TRBJ2-3|TRBV7-9
CASSFQMSGTDTQYF
TGTGCCAGCAGCTTTCAAATGTCAGGCACAGATACGCAGTATTTT
>NA|NA|TRBJ1-5|TRBV20-1
CSAREAGAYSNQPQHF
TGCAGTGCTAGAGAAGCAGGGGCCTATAGCAATCAGCCCCAGCATTTT
>many|TRBD1|TRBJ1-5|TRBV2
CASACDRGSDQPQHF
TGTGCCAGCGCATGCGACAGGGGATCCGATCAGCCCCAGCATTTT
>once|TRBD2|TRBJ2-2|TRBV5-4
CASSSVSGRGTGELFF
TGTGCCAGCAGCTCCGTTAGCGGGCGAGGCACCGGGGAGCTGTTTTTT
>few|NA|TRBJ2-3|TRBV7-3
CASSHSPEADTQYF
TGTGCCAGCAGCCATTCCCCCGAGGCAGATACGCAGTATTTT
>few|TRBD2|TRBJ2-3|TRBV28
CASSSRLAVTDTQYF
TGTGCCAGCAGTTCACGACTAGCGGTCACAGATACGCAGTATTTT
>many|NA|TRBJ2-7|TRBV7-9
CASSLGGTYEQYF
TGTGCCAGCAGCTTAGGGGGAACCTACGAGCAGTACTTC
>many|NA|TRBJ2-2|TRBV2
CASTGTERSGELFF
TGTGCCAGCACAGGCACAGAAAGGTCCGGGGAGCTGTTTTTT
>NA|TRBD1|TRBJ1-1|TRBV20-1
CSGYSRDRHTEAFF
TGCAGTGGGTATTCACGGGACAGGCACACTGAAGCTTTCTTT
>NA|TRBD2|TRBJ2-2|TRBV7-6
CASSLEPGLAGLDTGELFF
TGTGCCAGCAGCTTAGAACCGGGACTAGCGGGATTGGACACCGGGGAGCTGTTTTTT
>NA|NA|TRBJ2-7|TRBV10-3
CAISGSTGGEQYF
TGTGCCATCAGTGGGTCGACAGGAGGCGAGCAGTACTTC
>NA|NA|TRBJ2-2|TRBV6-2/TRBV6-3
CASSPAGYTGELFF
TGTGCCAGCAGCCCGGCGGGGTACACCGGGGAGCTGTTTTTT
>NA|NA|TRBJ1-1|TRBV27
CASSLSVGGQRKAFF
TGTGCCAGCAGTTTATCGGTTGGGGGGCAACGGAAAGCTTTCTTT
>few|TRBD1|TRBJ1-3|TRBV2
CASAGQTYSGNTIYF
TGTGCCAGCGCGGGACAGACCTACTCTGGAAACACCATATATTTT
>many|NA|TRBJ1-5|TRBV28
CASSLYSDTPRVQHF
TGTGCCAGCAGTTTATATTCGGACACTCCTCGAGTCCAGCATTTT
>many|TRBD1|TRBJ1-4|TRBV12-3/TRBV12-4
CASRIQGEGEKLFF
TGTGCCAGCAGGATACAGGGGGAAGGTGAAAAACTGTTTTTT
>NA|NA|TRBJ2-1|TRBV12-3/TRBV12-4
CASSSRFNEQFF
TGTGCCAGCAGCTCCAGGTTCAATGAGCAGTTCTTC
>few|TRBD2|TRBJ2-7|TRBV15
CATSTDTSGRFGQYF
TGTGCCACCAGCACAGATACTAGCGGGAGATTTGGGCAGTACTTC
>few|NA|TRBJ2-5|TRBV7-8
CASSFGIQETQYF
TGTGCCAGCAGCTTCGGCATCCAAGAGACCCAGTACTTC
>NA|NA|TRBJ2-3|TRBV7-2
CASSSNGADTQYF
TGTGCCAGCAGCTCAAATGGGGCAGATACGCAGTATTTT
>few|NA|TRBJ2-3|TRBV7-8
CASSLINSGWENTDTQYF
TGTGCCAGCAGCTTAATTAATAGCGGTTGGGAAAACACAGATACGCAGTATTTT
>NA|NA|TRBJ1-1|TRBV5-4
CASSLARVDTEAFF
TGTGCCAGCAGCTTGGCCAGGGTGGACACTGAAGCTTTCTTT
>few|NA|TRBJ1-1|TRBV5-4
CASRLVQATEAFF
TGTGCCAGCAGGTTGGTCCAGGCCACTGAAGCTTTCTTT